Included here is one T cell receptor (beta chain) sequence, with context. Its antigen remains unidentified. TCRdb keeps only in-frame clones here, not all; method: immunoSEQ multiplex PCR. The sample records about 86,000 clones, roughly 80% being singletons. The data were taken from a study of T cell responses to AZD1222 COVID-19 vaccine. Study results and limitations: Compared with day 0, the breadth and depth of the Spike-specific TCR repertoire rose significantly after two doses of AZD1222. The donor cohort was predominantly white British with a female majority, and clonal diversity may have been underestimated. Of the AZD1222 recipients, only 5 to 7 were seropositive at baseline.

This sequence was found in an adult in good health. The specimen comprised peripheral blood, sampled on day 0 of AZD1222 vaccination.

The CDR3 DNA reads TGTGCCAGCAGCTTATCAGGGGGAACTCAGCCCCAGCATTTT. This sequence encodes CASSLSGGTQPQHF. The J gene is TRBJ1-5, the V gene TRBV7-9; 7 nucleotides agree with TRBD1. The V segment lost 2 bases and the J segment 6 bases; nucleotides outside the gene matches: 4. Germline CDR1 reads SEHNR; CDR2 reads FQNEAQ (reference sequence). This CDR3 region has 14 residues.